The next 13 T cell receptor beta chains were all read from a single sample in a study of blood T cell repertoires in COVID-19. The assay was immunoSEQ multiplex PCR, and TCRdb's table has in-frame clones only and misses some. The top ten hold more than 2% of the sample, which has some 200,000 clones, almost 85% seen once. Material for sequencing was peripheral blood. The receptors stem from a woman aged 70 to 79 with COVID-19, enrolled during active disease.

CDR3 protein: CASSLPGGQPQHF. DNA for the CDR3: TGTGCCAGCAGCTTACCCGGGGGACAGCCCCAGCATTTT. The V and J genes are TRBV7-9 and TRBJ1-5; TRBD1 is a possible D gene (5 bases). Germline V gene data show CDR1 as SEHNR and CDR2 as FQNEAQ (reference sequence). The V gene lost 2 bases and the J gene lost 7 bases, with 9 bases spanning the gap. CDR3 length: 13 amino acids.

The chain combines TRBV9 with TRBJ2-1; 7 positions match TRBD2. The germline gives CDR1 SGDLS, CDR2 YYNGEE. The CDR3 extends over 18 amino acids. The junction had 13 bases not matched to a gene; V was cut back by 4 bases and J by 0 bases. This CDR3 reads CASSPSYSAGTSYNEQFF. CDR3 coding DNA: TGTGCCAGCAGCCCGTCCTACTCAGCGGGAACCTCCTACAATGAGCAGTTCTTC.

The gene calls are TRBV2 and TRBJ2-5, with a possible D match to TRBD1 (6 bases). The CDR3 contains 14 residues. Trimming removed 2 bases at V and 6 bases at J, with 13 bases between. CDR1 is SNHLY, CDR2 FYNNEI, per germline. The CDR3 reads CASSENSGVKTQYF. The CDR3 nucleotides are TGTGCCAGCAGTGAAAATTCAGGGGTCAAGACCCAGTACTTC.

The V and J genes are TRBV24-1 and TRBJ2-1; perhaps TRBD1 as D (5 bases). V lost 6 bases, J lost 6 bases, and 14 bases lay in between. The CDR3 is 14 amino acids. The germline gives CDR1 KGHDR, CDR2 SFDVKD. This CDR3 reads CATSRGHGFNEQFF. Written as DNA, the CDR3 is TGTGCCACCAGTCGTGGACATGGATTCAATGAGCAGTTCTTC.

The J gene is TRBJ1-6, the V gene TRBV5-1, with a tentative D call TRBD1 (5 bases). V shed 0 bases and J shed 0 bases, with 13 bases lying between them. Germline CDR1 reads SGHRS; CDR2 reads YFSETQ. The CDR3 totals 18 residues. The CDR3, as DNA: TGCGCCAGCAGCTTGGGGGAAGGGGATAGCTCCTATAATTCACCCCTCCACTTT. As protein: CASSLGEGDSSYNSPLHF.

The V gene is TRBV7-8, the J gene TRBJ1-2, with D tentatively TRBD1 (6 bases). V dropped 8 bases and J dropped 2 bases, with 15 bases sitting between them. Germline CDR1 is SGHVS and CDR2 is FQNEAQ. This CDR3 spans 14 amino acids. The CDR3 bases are TGTGCCAGCGCCCCAGGGCAGGGGAACTATGGCTACACCTTC. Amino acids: CASAPGQGNYGYTF.

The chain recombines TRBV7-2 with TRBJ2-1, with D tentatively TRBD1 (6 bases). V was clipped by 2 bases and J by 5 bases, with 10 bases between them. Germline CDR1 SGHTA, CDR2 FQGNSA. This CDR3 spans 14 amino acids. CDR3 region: CASSLSGENNEQFF. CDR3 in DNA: TGTGCCAGCAGCTTATCAGGGGAGAACAATGAGCAGTTCTTC.

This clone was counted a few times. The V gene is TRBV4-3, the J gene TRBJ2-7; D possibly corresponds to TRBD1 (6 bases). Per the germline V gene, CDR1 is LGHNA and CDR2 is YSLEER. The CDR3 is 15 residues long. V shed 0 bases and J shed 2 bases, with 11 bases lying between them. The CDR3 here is CASSQDVEGAYEQYF. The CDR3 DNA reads TGCGCCAGCAGCCAAGATGTAGAGGGGGCCTACGAGCAGTACTTC.

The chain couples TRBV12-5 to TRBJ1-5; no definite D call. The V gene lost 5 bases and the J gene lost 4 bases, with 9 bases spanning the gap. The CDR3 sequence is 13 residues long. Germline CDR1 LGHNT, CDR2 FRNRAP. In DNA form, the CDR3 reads TGTGCTAGTGGTCTCGGGTTGAATCAGCCCCAGCATTTT. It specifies CASGLGLNQPQHF.

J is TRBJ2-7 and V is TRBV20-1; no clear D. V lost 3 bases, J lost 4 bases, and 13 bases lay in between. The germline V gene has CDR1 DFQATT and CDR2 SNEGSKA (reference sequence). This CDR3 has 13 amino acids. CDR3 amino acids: CSASALSEYEQYF. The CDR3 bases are TGCAGTGCTAGTGCCCTATCTGAGTACGAGCAGTACTTC.

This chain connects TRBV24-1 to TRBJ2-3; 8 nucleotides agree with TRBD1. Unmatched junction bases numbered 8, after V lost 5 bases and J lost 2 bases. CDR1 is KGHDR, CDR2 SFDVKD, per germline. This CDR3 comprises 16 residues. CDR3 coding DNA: TGTGCCACCAGTGGACTCGGACAGGGTCTCACAGATACGCAGTATTTT. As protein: CATSGLGQGLTDTQYF.

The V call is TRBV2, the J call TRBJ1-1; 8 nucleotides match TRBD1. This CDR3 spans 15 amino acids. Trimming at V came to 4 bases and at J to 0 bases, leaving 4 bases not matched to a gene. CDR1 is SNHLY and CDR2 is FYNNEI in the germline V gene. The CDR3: CASSATGEMNTEAFF. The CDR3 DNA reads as TGTGCCAGCAGTGCGACAGGGGAAATGAACACTGAAGCTTTCTTT. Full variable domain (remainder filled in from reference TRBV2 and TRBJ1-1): EPEVTQTPSHQVTQMGQEVILRCVPISNHLYFYWYRQILGQKVEFLVSFYNNEISEKSEIFDDQFSVERPDGSNFTLKIRSTKLEDSAMYFCASSATGEMNTEAFFGQGTRLTVV.

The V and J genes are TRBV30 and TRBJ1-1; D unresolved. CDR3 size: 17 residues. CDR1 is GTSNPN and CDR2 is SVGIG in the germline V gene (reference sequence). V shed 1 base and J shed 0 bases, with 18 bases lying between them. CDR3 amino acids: CAWSAQIGAGMNTEAFF. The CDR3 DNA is TGTGCCTGGAGTGCCCAAATAGGCGCGGGCATGAACACTGAAGCTTTCTTT.